Listed below are T cell receptor beta chains from one sample, sequenced in a study of blood T cell repertoires in COVID-19. Sequencing was performed with immunoSEQ multiplex PCR; in TCRdb, only in-frame clones are kept and a portion is missing. The table lists over 75,000 clones, 83% of them singletons, with roughly 11% in the top ten. Sequenced sample: peripheral blood. Receptors were obtained from a human donor in a cohort sampled during active COVID-19. Each CDR3 is given without its conserved first and last residue. Fields, in order: J gene, V gene, CDR3 protein.

TRBJ2-2 | TRBV29-1 | SVETEGVNTGELF
TRBJ2-7 | TRBV7-2 | ASSLEGRGTRQY
TRBJ2-5 | TRBV5-4 | ASSPRRQQETQY
TRBJ2-7 | TRBV6-4 | ASTRTRDSTYEQY
TRBJ2-7 | TRBV4-1 | ASSRGGQGVYEQY
TRBJ1-2 | TRBV28 | ASRPGGLPYGYT
TRBJ2-2 | TRBV10-3 | AISEIAGGGDTGELF
TRBJ2-7 | TRBV6-5 | ASRDRGLSKDEQY
TRBJ2-6 | TRBV5-1 | ASSSGPISGANVLT
TRBJ2-7 | TRBV5-1 | ASSHGTGGEQY
TRBJ1-4 | TRBV30 | AWSDPTGGIATNEKLF
TRBJ1-6 | TRBV18 | ASSPPPTGGSYNSPLH
TRBJ1-5 | TRBV2 | ASSEARGGNQPQH
TRBJ2-5 | TRBV2 | ASRVNIGGETQY
TRBJ2-3 | TRBV7-3 | ASSSTGTSGRPYTDTQY
TRBJ1-3 | TRBV7-9 | ASRAGSGNTIY
TRBJ1-2 | TRBV4-3 | ASSQEGRDYDGYT
TRBJ1-1 | TRBV5-1 | ASSFAGGEAF
TRBJ2-7 | TRBV28 | ASSRGQSYEQY
TRBJ1-2 | TRBV19 | ASSIDLEGGGYT
TRBJ1-5 | TRBV6-5 | ASGRDEGSNQPQH
TRBJ1-5 | TRBV4-1 | ASSQVGGRGGGNQPQH
TRBJ2-1 | TRBV5-1 | ASSTGTGGYNEQF
TRBJ1-2 | TRBV5-1 | ASSLAGEGGYT
TRBJ1-5 | TRBV28 | ASTGRRQHNQPQH
TRBJ2-1 | TRBV10-2 | ATRTSGRLNEQF
TRBJ2-2 | TRBV5-1 | ASGEGIIGELF
TRBJ1-3 | TRBV6-6 | ASSMGQDLNTIY
TRBJ1-5 | TRBV29-1 | SVDQGGGQPQH
TRBJ2-4 | TRBV10-3 | AISESNLAGGVKNIQY
TRBJ1-3 | TRBV6-6 | AIAGAPSGNTIY
TRBJ2-3 | TRBV9 | ASSVDRGTDTQY
TRBJ2-5 | TRBV5-4 | ASSFQGGQETQY
TRBJ2-1 | TRBV7-2 | ASSLVTLGRGWRNEQF
TRBJ2-3 | TRBV28 | EVRDLSTDTQY
TRBJ2-5 | TRBV4-1 | ASSQNDREQETQY
TRBJ1-4 | TRBV18 | ASSPPEGYEKLF
TRBJ1-5 | TRBV11-2 | ASSLRGGPQPQH
TRBJ2-7 | TRBV5-1 | ASSLGSSQTGTVYEQY
TRBJ2-4 | TRBV2 | ASNQGWRNIQY
TRBJ1-3 | TRBV2 | ASSERQPGASGNTIY
TRBJ2-1 | TRBV5-3 | ARSLVGGGTYNEQF
TRBJ2-2 | TRBV4-3 | ASSLTSGGYIGELF
TRBJ2-6 | TRBV7-8 | ASSLGSGAYSGANVLT
TRBJ1-1 | TRBV2 | ASSLYGQGAGTEAF
TRBJ1-1 | TRBV19 | ASNGNGGGEAF
TRBJ2-5 | TRBV5-1 | ASSLAVTSGGLETQY
TRBJ2-2 | TRBV10-3 | AISSNLNTGELF
TRBJ1-2 | TRBV6-1 | ASSEGQGGYGYT
TRBJ2-3 | TRBV11-2 | ASSITGTEDTQY
TRBJ1-2 | TRBV7-2 | ASSLRGQGSYGYT
TRBJ2-5 | TRBV7-9 | ASSLRVTSGSETQY
TRBJ1-1 | TRBV9 | ASSVSGGTEAF
TRBJ1-2 | TRBV5-5 | ASSPGDRMANYGYT